The 17 T cell receptor beta chains presented below share a single source sample, sequenced in a study of T-cell memory formation after mild COVID-19. TCRdb re-analysed the 5' RACE reads in MiXCR, keeping a single row per CDR3 protein. The data hold fewer than 400,000 distinct CDR3 sequences, with over 10% observed a single time. The sequencing input was PBMCs or a T cell subset sorted from them (not recorded which). These receptors all stem from a man aged 18-30 years who had mild COVID-19 (a few samples of this study predate the infection). Cell type and time point are not known.

This clonotype was observed a few times. The rearrangement uses TRBV6-5 and TRBJ1-2; D gene unclear. The CDR3 is 15 amino acids. The V gene lost 2 bases and the J gene lost 2 bases, with 12 bases spanning the gap. The V gene's germline CDR1 is MNHEY and CDR2 SVGAGI. In DNA, the CDR3 is TGTGCCAGCAGTTACCTCTCGAGGGCCAACTATGGCTACACCTTC. It yields the protein CASSYLSRANYGYTF.

The chain links TRBV12-3 or TRBV12-4 to TRBJ2-6, with D possibly matching TRBD1 (6 bases). The length of the CDR3 is 17 residues. Trimming took off 5 bases at V and 0 bases at J, with 14 bases between the two ends. The CDR3 nucleotides are TGTGCCAGCAGTCCAGGGGCTACCTCCTCTGGGGCCAACGTCCTGACTTTC. Its protein product is CASSPGATSSGANVLTF.

The V and J genes are TRBV30 and TRBJ2-3; the match to TRBD2 covers 7 bases. V dropped 4 bases and J dropped 0; count of bases not matched to a gene: 10. Germline CDR1 and CDR2: GTSNPN and SVGIG (reference sequence). This CDR3 spans 16 amino acids. The CDR3 nucleotides are TGTGCCTGGACCCTTTTGGCGGGAGCTAGCACAGATACGCAGTATTTT. As protein: CAWTLLAGASTDTQYF. Full variable domain (outside the CDR3, taken from reference TRBV30 and TRBJ2-3): SQTIHQWPATLVQPVGSPLSLECTVEGTSNPNLYWYRQAAGRGLQLLFYSVGIGQISSEVPQNLSASRPQDRQFILSSKKLLLSDSGFYLCAWTLLAGASTDTQYFGPGTRLTVL.

This clonotype was seen a few times. The chain has TRBV18 and TRBJ1-1; D remains unclear. Between the trimmed V and J ends, which lost 3 bases and 1 base, there was a span of 9 bases. Germline V gives CDR1 KGHSH, CDR2 LQKENI. The CDR3 is made up of 14 amino acids. DNA for the CDR3: TGTGCCAGCTCACCGCGAAGTGGGAACACTGAAGCTTTCTTT. The encoded protein is CASSPRSGNTEAFF.

The rearrangement joins TRBV3-1 to TRBJ1-1; TRBD1 matches 7 bases. The germline V gene encodes CDR1 LGHDT and CDR2 YNNKEL (reference sequence). The CDR3 extends over 14 amino acids. V lost 4 bases to trimming and J lost 4 bases; unmatched junction nucleotides: 6. CDR3 residues: CASSPQGEITEAFF. CDR3 nucleotide sequence: TGTGCCAGCAGCCCCCAGGGGGAGATCACTGAAGCTTTCTTT. The entire variable domain, with the rest obtained from reference TRBV3-1 and TRBJ1-1, is as follows: DTAVSQTPKYLVTQMGNDKSIKCEQNLGHDTMYWYKQDSKKFLKIMFSYNNKELIINETVPNRFSPKSPDKAHLNLHINSLELGDSAVYFCASSPQGEITEAFFGQGTRLTVV.

This clonotype turned up a few times. The chain has TRBV7-2 and TRBJ1-5; no clear D. Germline-derived CDR1 and CDR2 are SGHTA and FQGNSA. V gave up 5 bases and J gave up 1 base, with 12 bases separating them. The CDR3 totals 15 residues. CDR3 sequence: CASSEGSVSNQPQHF. In DNA form, the CDR3 reads TGTGCCAGCAGCGAGGGCTCGGTCAGCAATCAGCCCCAGCATTTT.

The CDR3 DNA follows: TGCGCCAGCAGCTTCCGGGACAGGGCAAGGACTGAAGCTTTCTTT. It codes for CASSFRDRARTEAFF. The chain uses TRBV4-3 and TRBJ1-1, with TRBD1 matching over 9 bases. V gave up 5 bases and J gave up 5 bases; unmatched junction bases: 9. This CDR3 is built from 15 residues. In germline, CDR1 is LGHNA, CDR2 YSLEER.

The chain links TRBV7-9 to TRBJ2-3; weak D call: TRBD1 (5 bases). From germline, CDR1 is SEHNR and CDR2 FQNEAQ (reference sequence). This CDR3 region has 15 residues. V was cut by 2 bases and J by 1 base, with 10 bases left in between. CDR3 sequence: CASSLYIGGTDTQYF. The CDR3, as DNA: TGTGCCAGCAGCTTATATATAGGGGGCACAGATACGCAGTATTTT.

This chain uses TRBV10-3 with TRBJ1-5, with D tentatively TRBD1 (5 bases). The V end was cut by 7 bases, the J end by 2 bases, with 15 bases between. The germline V gene has CDR1 ENHRY and CDR2 SYGVKD. CDR3 size: 15 residues. In nucleotides, the CDR3 is TGTGCCATCAAGGCGGGTCAGGGCGGCAATCAGCCCCAGCATTTT. Translating gives CAIKAGQGGNQPQHF.

The chain is built from TRBV7-9 and TRBJ2-1; D is undetermined. Per the germline V gene, CDR1 is SEHNR and CDR2 is FQNEAQ (reference sequence). V was pared by 5 bases and J by 10 bases, with 9 bases between. This CDR3 comprises 11 residues. CDR3 amino acids: CASSLIREQFF. In nucleotides, the CDR3 is TGTGCCAGCAGCCTCATCCGGGAGCAGTTCTTC.

This chain links TRBV7-3 with TRBJ2-4; D is possibly TRBD2 (5 bases). The V gene lost 9 bases and the J gene lost 2 bases, with 14 bases spanning the gap. Germline V CDR1 and CDR2: SGHTA, FQGTGA. The CDR3 extends over 14 amino acids. CDR3 region: CARRVAGTKNIQYF. Here the CDR3 DNA reads TGTGCCAGAAGGGTAGCCGGGACCAAAAACATTCAGTACTTC.

The chain couples TRBV11-2 to TRBJ2-5; 8 bases are shared with TRBD1. The J segment lost 4 bases and the V segment lost 4 bases, leaving 11 bases of the junction unmatched. Germline CDR1 and CDR2: SGHAT and FQNNGV. The CDR3 consists of 16 residues. CDR3 coding DNA: TGTGCCAGCAGCTCCCGGACAGGGAGGTGGCGAGAGACCCAGTACTTC. This encodes CASSSRTGRWRETQYF.

This clonotype has a count of ten or more. The chain recombines TRBV4-3 with TRBJ2-1; D gene uncertain. V lost 1 base and J lost 0, with 7 bases in between. Germline CDR1 reads LGHNA; CDR2 reads YSLEER. The CDR3 has 15 amino acids. CDR3 in DNA: TGCGCCAGCAGCCAAGGCTCGAGCTCCTACAATGAGCAGTTCTTC. It specifies CASSQGSSSYNEQFF.

This clonotype has just a few counts. The chain combines TRBV19 with TRBJ1-2; D might be TRBD1 (5 bases). The V and J ends lost 10 bases and 2 bases respectively, with 14 bases between them. This CDR3 is built from 13 residues. The germline V gene has CDR1 LNHDA and CDR2 SQIVND (reference sequence). The CDR3 spells CATTRDGNYGYTF. The CDR3, as DNA: TGTGCCACGACCAGGGACGGAAACTATGGCTACACCTTC. Filled out from reference TRBV19 and TRBJ1-2, the complete variable domain reads DGGITQSPKYLFRKEGQNVTLSCEQNLNHDAMYWYRQDPGQGLRLIYYSQIVNDFQKGDIAEGYSVSREKKESFPLTVTSAQKNPTAFYLCATTRDGNYGYTFGSGTRLTVV.

This clonotype was counted only a few times. This sequence joins TRBV9 and TRBJ2-7; TRBD2 might be the D (6 bases). Germline-derived CDR1 and CDR2 are SGDLS and YYNGEE. The CDR3 contains 16 residues. Trimming took off 4 bases at V and 1 base at J, with 18 bases between the two ends. CDR3 residues: CASSPRAPGESYEQYF. The DNA for the CDR3 is TGTGCCAGCAGCCCCCGGGCTCCGGGGGAATCCTACGAGCAGTACTTC.

This clonotype came up a few times. The chain is built from TRBV19 and TRBJ1-4; D is unresolved. From germline, CDR1 is LNHDA and CDR2 SQIVND (reference sequence). Trimming pared 7 bases from V and 3 bases from J, leaving 9 bases between. The CDR3 is made up of 13 amino acids. The CDR3 DNA reads TGTGCCAGTAACCTTGCAGCTAATGAAAAACTGTTTTTT. Its protein product is CASNLAANEKLFF.

In its sample, this clonotype was seen a few times. The J gene is TRBJ2-7, the V gene TRBV4-1; D not resolved. The germline CDR1 and CDR2 sequences are MGHRA and YSYEKL. The CDR3 extends over 14 amino acids. Trimming pared 1 base from V and 0 bases from J, leaving 7 bases between. This chain's CDR3 is CASSQVGNSYEQYF. The CDR3 nucleotides read TGCGCCAGCAGCCAAGTGGGAAACTCCTACGAGCAGTACTTC.